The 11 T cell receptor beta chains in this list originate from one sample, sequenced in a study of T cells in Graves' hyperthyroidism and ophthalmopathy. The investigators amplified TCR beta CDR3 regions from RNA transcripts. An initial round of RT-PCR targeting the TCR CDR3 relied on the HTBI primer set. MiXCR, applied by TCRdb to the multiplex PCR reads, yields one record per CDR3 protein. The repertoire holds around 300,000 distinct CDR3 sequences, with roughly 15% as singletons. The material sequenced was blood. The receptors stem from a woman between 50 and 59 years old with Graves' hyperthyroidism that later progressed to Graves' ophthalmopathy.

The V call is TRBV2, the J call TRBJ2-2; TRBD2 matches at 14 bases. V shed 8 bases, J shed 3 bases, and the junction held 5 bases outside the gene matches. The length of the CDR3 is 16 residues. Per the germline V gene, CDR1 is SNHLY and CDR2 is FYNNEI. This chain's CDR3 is CASGAGLAGDTGELFF. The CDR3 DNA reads TGTGCCAGCGGAGCGGGACTAGCGGGAGACACCGGGGAGCTGTTTTTT.

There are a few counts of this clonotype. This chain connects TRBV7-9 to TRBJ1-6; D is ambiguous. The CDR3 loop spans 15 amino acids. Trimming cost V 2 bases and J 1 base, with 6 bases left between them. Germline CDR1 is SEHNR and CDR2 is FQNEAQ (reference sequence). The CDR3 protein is CASSLRRSYNSPLHF. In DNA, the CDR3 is TGTGCCAGCAGCTTAAGGAGATCCTATAATTCACCCCTCCACTTT.

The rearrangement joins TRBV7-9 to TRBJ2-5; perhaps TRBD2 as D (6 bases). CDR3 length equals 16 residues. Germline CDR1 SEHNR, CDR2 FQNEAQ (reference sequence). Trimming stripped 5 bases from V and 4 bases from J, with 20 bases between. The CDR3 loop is CASSGRKRLVRETQYF. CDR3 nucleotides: TGTGCCAGCAGCGGAAGGAAGCGACTAGTGAGAGAGACCCAGTACTTC.

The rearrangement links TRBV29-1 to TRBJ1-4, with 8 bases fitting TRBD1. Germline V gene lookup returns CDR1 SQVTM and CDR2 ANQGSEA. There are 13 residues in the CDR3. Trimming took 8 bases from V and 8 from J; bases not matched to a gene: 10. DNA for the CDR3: TGCAGCATTCGACAGGGGTTAGGGGAAAAACTGTTTTTT. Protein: CSIRQGLGEKLFF.

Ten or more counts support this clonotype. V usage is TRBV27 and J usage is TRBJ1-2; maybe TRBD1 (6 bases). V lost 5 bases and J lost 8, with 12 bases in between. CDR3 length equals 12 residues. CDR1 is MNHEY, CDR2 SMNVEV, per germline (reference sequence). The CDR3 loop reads CASSRGAEGYTF. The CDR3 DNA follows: TGTGCCAGCAGTAGGGGGGCAGAAGGCTACACCTTC.

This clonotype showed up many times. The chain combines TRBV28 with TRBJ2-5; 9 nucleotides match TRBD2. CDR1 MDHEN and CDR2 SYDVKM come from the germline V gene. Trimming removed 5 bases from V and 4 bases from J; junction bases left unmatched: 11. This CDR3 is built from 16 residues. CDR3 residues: CASSPPGGRAAETQYF. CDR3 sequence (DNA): TGTGCCAGCAGTCCACCTGGCGGGAGGGCCGCAGAGACCCAGTACTTC.

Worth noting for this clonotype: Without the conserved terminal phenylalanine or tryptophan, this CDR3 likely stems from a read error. The CDR3 spells CASSEGSYGYTL. DNA of the CDR3: TGTGCCAGCAGTGAGGGGTCATATGGCTACACCCTC. The J gene is TRBJ1-2, the V gene TRBV6-1; unclear D gene. CDR1 is MNHNS and CDR2 is SASEGT in the germline V gene. The germline V and J ends were trimmed by 3 bases and 5 bases, with 7 bases remaining between them. The CDR3 totals 12 residues.

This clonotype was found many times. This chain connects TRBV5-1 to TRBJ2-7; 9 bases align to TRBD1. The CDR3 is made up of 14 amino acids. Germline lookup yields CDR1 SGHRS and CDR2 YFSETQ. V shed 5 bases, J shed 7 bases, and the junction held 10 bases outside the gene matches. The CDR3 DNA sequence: TGCGCCAGCAGTTCCGGGACAGGGACTTGGGAGCAGTACTTC. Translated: CASSSGTGTWEQYF.

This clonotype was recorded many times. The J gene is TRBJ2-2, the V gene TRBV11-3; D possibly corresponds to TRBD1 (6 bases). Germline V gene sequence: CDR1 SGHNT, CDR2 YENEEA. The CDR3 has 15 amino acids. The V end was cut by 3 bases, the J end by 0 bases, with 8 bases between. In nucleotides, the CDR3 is TGTGCCAGCAGCTTTACAGGGACGAACACCGGGGAGCTGTTTTTT. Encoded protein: CASSFTGTNTGELFF.

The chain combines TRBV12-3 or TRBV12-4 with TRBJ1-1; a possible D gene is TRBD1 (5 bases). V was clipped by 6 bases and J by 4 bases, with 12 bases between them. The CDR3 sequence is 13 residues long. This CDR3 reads CASRWTTATEAFF. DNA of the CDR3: TGTGCCAGCAGGTGGACAACCGCCACTGAAGCTTTCTTT.

The CDR3 loop reads CASIRGGGMGNQPQHF. The CDR3, as DNA: TGTGCCAGTATCAGGGGGGGGGGTATGGGCAATCAGCCCCAGCATTTT. The chain uses TRBV19 and TRBJ1-5, with 7 bases lining up with TRBD1. CDR1 and CDR2 (germline): LNHDA, SQIVND (reference sequence). The CDR3 covers 16 residues. The ends lost 7 bases at V and 2 bases at J; junction bases unmatched: 11.